The 22 T cell receptor beta chains below all came from one sample that was sequenced in a study of post-analysis software for immune sequencing data. Study-wide results and limits: Roughly 5 TRBV segments occurring more often in patients than controls included TRBV5-6, TRBV5-1 and TRBV20-1.

For these receptors, no antigen is known. TCR beta cDNA libraries had unique molecular identifiers. TCRdb itself ran the PCR reads through MiXCR, one entry per CDR3 protein. The sample lists 250,000 to 300,000 distinct CDR3 sequences, 30% to 45% occurring once. The sample consisted of blood. These receptors all stem from a girl under 18 with multiple sclerosis.

This clonotype has just one count. This chain uses TRBV20-1 with TRBJ1-1, with D perhaps TRBD1 (5 bases). This CDR3 has 12 amino acids. Trimming removed 1 base from V and 4 bases from J, with 7 bases in between. CDR1 and CDR2 from the germline V gene are DFQATT and SNEGSKA (reference sequence). CDR3 region: CSARGGSTEAFF. The CDR3 DNA reads TGCAGTGCTAGAGGGGGGAGCACTGAAGCTTTCTTT.

As regards this clonotype: A much larger clone lies a single base off, so this may be a read error. V is TRBV6-6 and J is TRBJ2-4; TRBD1 matches at 8 bases. The junction had 8 bases not matched to a gene; V was cut back by 0 bases and J by 7 bases. Germline loops: CDR1 MNHNY, CDR2 SVGAGI (reference sequence). The CDR3 covers 16 residues. This CDR3 is CASSYSTGGMGNIQYF. Written as DNA, the CDR3 is TGTGCCAGCAGTTACTCAACAGGGGGGATGGGGAACATTCAGTACTTC.

This clonotype was found many times. CDR3 sequence: CASSLNPGDTQYF. In DNA, the CDR3 is TGTGCCAGCAGCTTGAATCCCGGGGATACGCAGTATTTT. The chain uses TRBV7-9 and TRBJ2-3; D not certain. Germline V gene data show CDR1 as SEHNR and CDR2 as FQNEAQ (reference sequence). This CDR3 contains 13 residues. The V gene lost 3 bases and the J gene lost 6 bases, with 10 bases spanning the gap.

This clonotype was recorded many times. This chain uses TRBV4-1 with TRBJ2-5; 10 bases line up with TRBD2. Germline V CDR1 and CDR2: MGHRA, YSYEKL. The V segment lost 3 bases and the J segment 1 base; nucleotides outside the gene matches: 8. This CDR3 region has 17 residues. The CDR3 coding sequence is TGCGCCAGCAGCCAGGCGGGAGCGGGAGGGGTCCAAGAGACCCAGTACTTC. Protein product: CASSQAGAGGVQETQYF.

V is TRBV14 and J is TRBJ1-4, with a tentative D call TRBD1 (5 bases). Germline values: CDR1 SGHDN, CDR2 FVKESK. This CDR3 has 14 amino acids. V lost 5 bases and J lost 5, with 12 bases in between. The CDR3 DNA sequence: TGTGCCAGCAGCTCCGACAGCCTCAATGAAAAACTGTTTTTT. This gives the protein CASSSDSLNEKLFF.

About this clonotype: The junction does not match germline at one end; this may be a read error. The chain carries TRBV19 and TRBJ2-5; D not resolved. CDR3 length: 14 residues. Germline CDR1 LNHDA, CDR2 SQIVND (reference sequence). The DNA of the CDR3 is TGTACCAGTAGTGTCGGACCGGAACAAGAGACCCAGTACTTC. Protein sequence: CTSSVGPEQETQYF.

The V and J genes are TRBV4-1 and TRBJ2-5; possibly TRBD1 or TRBD2 for D (5 bases each). Between the trimmed V and J ends, which lost 3 bases and 0 bases, there was a span of 14 bases. The CDR3 contains 16 residues. The germline gives CDR1 MGHRA, CDR2 YSYEKL. CDR3: CASSQWDELYQETQYF. CDR3 bases: TGCGCCAGCAGCCAGTGGGACGAACTGTACCAAGAGACCCAGTACTTC.

This clonotype has at least ten counts. CDR3 coding DNA: TGTGCCAGCTCACCAATAACGGAAGGAGAGACCCAGTACTTC. This gives the protein CASSPITEGETQYF. The chain links TRBV18 to TRBJ2-5; no firm D call. The CDR3 is made up of 14 amino acids. Germline values: CDR1 KGHSH, CDR2 LQKENI. Between the trimmed V and J ends, which lost 2 bases and 4 bases, there was a span of 11 bases.

CDR3 loop: CASSLAGGPGTDTQYF. The CDR3 DNA follows: TGTGCCAGCAGCTTAGCGGGGGGGCCGGGCACAGATACGCAGTATTTT. V gene TRBV7-2 combines with J gene TRBJ2-3; D perhaps matches TRBD2 (7 bases). This CDR3 comprises 16 residues. Germline V gene sequence: CDR1 SGHTA, CDR2 FQGNSA. V was shortened by 0 bases and J by 1 base, with 11 bases between the two germline ends.

Ten or more counts support this clonotype. The chain couples TRBV12-3 or TRBV12-4 to TRBJ1-1; D call uncertain. The V end was cut by 5 bases, the J end by 3 bases, with 25 bases between. The CDR3 is 18 residues long. The DNA of the CDR3 is TGTGCCAGCAGTCCCTCAAACCGATTCAGCGTGGAGGACACTGAAGCTTTCTTT. Its protein is CASSPSNRFSVEDTEAFF.

A word on this clonotype: A much larger clone lies one base from this, so it may be a read error. The chain links TRBV18 to TRBJ2-3; D possibly corresponds to TRBD2 (6 bases). Germline values: CDR1 KGHSH, CDR2 LQKENI. The CDR3 has 15 amino acids. As DNA, the CDR3 is TGTGCCAGCCCACCACCGGAACTAGCCGGGGATACGCAGTATTTT. Protein product: CASPPPELAGDTQYF.

The chain recombines TRBV7-3 with TRBJ2-3, with D possibly matching TRBD2 (5 bases). This CDR3 comprises 16 residues. The germline CDR1 and CDR2 sequences are SGHTA and FQGTGA. V shed 5 bases and J shed 1 base, with 16 bases lying between them. The CDR3 DNA follows: TGTGCCAGCAGCCCTAACGGGCCGCGGGGCACAGATACGCAGTATTTT. Its translation: CASSPNGPRGTDTQYF.

This clonotype was seen once. Because it lacks the conserved phenylalanine or tryptophan at the end, this CDR3 is likely a read error. J is TRBJ1-1 and V is TRBV6-5; possible D gene TRBD1, 5 bases. Deletions cut 4 bases from V and 4 bases from J, with 10 bases between. The V gene's germline CDR1 is MNHEY and CDR2 SVGAGI. The CDR3 has 13 amino acids. The CDR3, as DNA: TGTGCCAGCAGTTTAGGCCAGGGCACTGAAGCTTTCTTG. This translates into CASSLGQGTEAFL.

V is TRBV20-1 and J is TRBJ1-1, with no clear D. The V end was cut by 6 bases, the J end by 0 bases, with 17 bases between. This CDR3 has 15 amino acids. The germline CDR1 and CDR2 sequences are DFQATT and SNEGSKA (reference sequence). CDR3 region: CSATSGLVMNTEAFF. The DNA for the CDR3 is TGCAGTGCCACCTCGGGCCTAGTAATGAACACTGAAGCTTTCTTT.

In regard to this clonotype: A much larger clone is a single base away; this may be a read error. The rearrangement uses TRBV6-5 and TRBJ1-2, with 8 nucleotides matching TRBD1. The CDR3 is made up of 15 amino acids. The germline V gene encodes CDR1 MNHEY and CDR2 SVGAGI. The CDR3 DNA reads TGTGCCAGCAGCCGAACGGACAGGGATAACTATAGCTACACCTTC. Translated, it gives CASSRTDRDNYSYTF.

This clonotype was seen repeatedly, ten times or more. The chain is built from TRBV11-2 and TRBJ1-2; TRBD1 aligns across 7 bases. V lost 5 bases and J lost 10; bases outside the gene matches: 4. Germline V gene data show CDR1 as SGHAT and CDR2 as FQNNGV. This CDR3 has 11 residues. CDR3 residues: CASSPGGSYTF. In DNA, the CDR3 is TGTGCCAGCAGCCCAGGGGGATCCTACACCTTC.

This clonotype was detected a few times. This sequence may be a read error, since a much larger clone differs from it by one base. The chain uses TRBV29-1 and TRBJ2-1, with 9 bases fitting TRBD1. Germline V gene lookup returns CDR1 SQVTM and CDR2 ANQGSEA. This CDR3 is 14 amino acids long. Losses at the gene ends were 5 bases for V and 6 bases for J; bases not matched to a gene: 8. Here the CDR3 reads CSVSGQGSSNEQFF. Written as DNA, the CDR3 is TGCAGCGTTTCTGGACAGGGGAGTAGCAATGAGCAGTTCTTC.

This clonotype was counted many times. The rearrangement uses TRBV12-3 or TRBV12-4 and TRBJ2-6, with TRBD1 identical over 7 bases. The CDR3 covers 17 residues. The J segment lost 2 bases and the V segment lost 4 bases, leaving 8 bases of the junction unmatched. CDR3 DNA sequence: TGTGCCAGCAGTTCCCCGACAGGGAGTGCTGGGGCCAACGTCCTGACTTTC. Translated: CASSSPTGSAGANVLTF.

V usage is TRBV7-6 and J usage is TRBJ2-1; D is unresolved. The CDR3 consists of 13 residues. The germline V and J ends were trimmed by 5 bases and 5 bases, with 10 bases remaining between them. Germline V gene data show CDR1 as SGHVS and CDR2 as FNYEAQ. The CDR3 coding sequence is TGTGCCAGCAGCCCTAACATCGACAATGAGCAGTTCTTC. Its translation is CASSPNIDNEQFF.

This clonotype was seen repeatedly, ten times or more. The rearrangement links TRBV2 to TRBJ1-2; D may be TRBD1 (5 bases). Germline V gene sequence: CDR1 SNHLY, CDR2 FYNNEI. The CDR3 has 14 amino acids. Trimming removed 1 base at V and 8 bases at J, with 14 bases between. This CDR3 is CASSEVRNQGGYTF. The DNA for the CDR3 is TGTGCCAGCAGTGAAGTCCGAAACCAGGGCGGCTACACCTTC.

The rearrangement uses TRBV7-2 and TRBJ2-7, with TRBD1 identical over 8 bases. Germline lookup yields CDR1 SGHTA and CDR2 FQGNSA. This CDR3 has 16 amino acids. Trimming at V came to 3 bases and at J to 2 bases, leaving 9 bases not matched to a gene. The CDR3, as DNA: TGTGCCAGCAGCTTGGCCCCGACAGGGGACACCTACGAGCAGTACTTC. Amino acid sequence: CASSLAPTGDTYEQYF.

This clonotype was recorded a few times. The chain is built from TRBV20-1 and TRBJ1-1, with a possible D match to TRBD1 (5 bases). Trimming left V 0 bases short and J 3 bases short, with 14 bases between. The CDR3 consists of 15 residues. Germline assignment: CDR1 DFQATT and CDR2 SNEGSKA (reference sequence). CDR3 sequence: CSARDATEADTEAFF. The CDR3 nucleotides are TGCAGTGCTAGAGACGCGACAGAGGCTGACACTGAAGCTTTCTTT.